The clone carrying this T cell receptor beta chain came up many times. The source of the sample is a study of T-cell memory formation after mild COVID-19. Using its own MiXCR run on the 5' RACE reads, TCRdb lists one record per CDR3 protein. The sample has approximately 480,000 distinct CDR3 sequences; roughly 20% are singletons. The CDR3 loop spans 17 amino acids. CDR1 and CDR2 from the germline V gene are KGHDR and SFDVKD. The V gene end was trimmed by 4 bases and the J gene end by 7 bases; junction bases not matched to a gene: 12. The genes are TRBV24-1 and TRBJ2-3; TRBD2 aligns across 11 bases. The sequence came from an adult woman who had mild COVID-19 (a few samples of this study predate the infection). Cell type and time point are not known. The sample was PBMCs or a T cell subset sorted from them (not recorded which). In DNA, the CDR3 is TGTGCCACCAGTGACACCGGGACTAGCGGCAATCGGTATACGCAGTATTTT. This sequence encodes CATSDTGTSGNRYTQYF.